The T cell receptor beta chain under discussion was sequenced for a study of blood T cell repertoires in COVID-19. Across the study: PBMCs, B-cell-depleted T cells, or T cells provided the cDNA or gDNA that made up the material.

V was clipped by 2 bases and J by 6 bases; unmatched bases: 4. The length of the CDR3 is 16 residues. Germline V lookup: CDR1 KGHDR, CDR2 SFDVKD. Original analysis: Nucleated cell counts were estimated from reference gene primer amplification. Libraries were prepared by immunoSEQ multiplex PCR; TCRdb keeps only in-frame clonotypes and omits some of them. V and J calls and clone size follow that table, whereas D and trimming were derived from the DNA. The profile covers roughly 69,000 clones, with around 90% appearing a single time and 4% to 6.5% taken by the ten largest. The source of this sequence is a man aged 50 to 60 with acute or convalescent COVID-19. The specimen was peripheral blood. The chain joins TRBV24-1 to TRBJ2-1; 12 bases map to TRBD2. CDR3 in DNA: TGTGCCACCAGTGATTGGACTAGCGGGATTCCCAATGAGCAGTTCTTC. It yields the protein CATSDWTSGIPNEQFF.